The clone carrying this T cell receptor beta chain has at least ten counts. Its cognate antigen is unknown. Prior to thyroid surgery, none of the patients had received any treatment. This sample was taken from a study of metastatic and nonmetastatic thyroid tumors. For the study at large: From malignant and benign thyroid patients, repertoires in blood and in tumor or nodule tissue were compared.

The study, taken as a whole, reports: Reported TCR beta diversity, measured in blood and tumor, was significantly higher for malignant thyroid tumors than for benign nodules.

In the authors' methods: To classify distant metastasis in papillary thyroid cancer, a model was built from CDR3 differences across clinicopathological groups. TCRdb re-clonotyped the PCR reads via MiXCR. It is TCRdb's table, rather than the study itself, that gives the V and J calls and clone size. The sample gives some 31,000 clones, under 25% of which show up once; about 22% is in the top ten. The V gene's germline CDR1 is SGHKS and CDR2 YYEKEE (reference sequence). V lost 4 bases to trimming and J lost 5 bases, with 18 bases between them. The CDR3 loop spans 15 amino acids. This chain links TRBV5-5 with TRBJ1-2; D unresolved. The sequencing sample was made of blood. This clonotype originated in a female donor with papillary thyroid cancer or a benign thyroid nodule (not recorded which). Some clones in this sample may be carry-over from other donors' samples. In DNA, the CDR3 is TGTGCCAGCAGCCACTTCCGGCCGCTTGAGTATGGCTACACCTTC. Translating it yields CASSHFRPLEYGYTF.